This T cell receptor (beta chain) was observed in a study of shared clonotypes between healthy human individuals. Turning to the study itself: Per donor, three plates held CD4 naive cells, three held CD4 memory, two held CD8 naive and one held CD8 memory.

Study-wide results and limits: Memory subsets had estimated richness that was generally smaller than that of naive subsets.

Naive CD8 isolation took CD45RO-negative cells positively selected for CCR7 and excluded terminally differentiated effector memory CD45RA+ cells. Donors, healthy HIV-negative adults, lacked recent acute infections or vaccinations. Every contributor of samples was a Caucasian grown-up residing in Nashville, Tennessee. The V and J ends lost 4 bases and 1 base respectively, with 7 bases between them. CDR3 length equals 14 residues. CDR1 and CDR2 from the germline V gene are SEHNR and FQNEAQ (reference sequence). Using immunoSEQ multiplex PCR, the repertoire was profiled, and TCRdb retains in-frame clones only, with some absent. The sample lists about 2 million clones, roughly 95% seen once, with around 1.2% in the top ten. Comments on this clone: Its specificity is unknown.

The source material was naive CD8+ T cells sorted from blood. V usage is TRBV7-9 and J usage is TRBJ2-2; D uncertain. This receptor was identified in a man between 18 and 35 years old in good health. CDR3 in DNA: TGTGCCAGCAGCTCGGACCAGAACACCGGGGAGCTGTTTTTT. It codes for CASSSDQNTGELFF. The whole variable domain, filled in from reference TRBV7-9 and TRBJ2-2, reads DTGVSQNPRHKITKRGQNVTFRCDPISEHNRLYWYRQTLGQGPEFLTYFQNEAQLEKSRLLSDRFSAERPKGSFSTLEIQRTEQGDSAMYLCASSSDQNTGELFFGEGSRLTVL.